This passage covers 8 T cell receptor beta chains from one sample sequenced in a study of T cells in Graves' hyperthyroidism and ophthalmopathy (dated by TCRdb to the late 2010s). Libraries were made using multiplex PCR. Sequencing was carried out with an Illumina HiSeq 2000. The TCR beta CDR3 regions were amplified from RNA transcripts. A first-round RT-PCR of the TCR CDR3 used the HTBI primer set with the Qiagen OneStep RT-PCR kit. TCRdb cleaned the public reads at Q25 with fastp, built clones with MiXCR and kept in-frame beta chains. Rows are combined by CDR3 protein, so each entry shows the most common genes and DNA. In this sample the table shows roughly 600,000 distinct CDR3 sequences, more than 12% of which occur a single time. Of the sample, 12% is held by the ten largest clones. Source material: blood. The receptor set was obtained from a woman between 50 and 59 years old with Graves' ophthalmopathy.

The V gene is TRBV11-1, the J gene TRBJ1-1, with a tentative D call TRBD1 (6 bases). The CDR3 runs 15 residues. The V gene lost 5 bases and the J gene lost 4 bases, with 17 bases spanning the gap. The germline CDR1 and CDR2 sequences are SGHAT and FQDESV (reference sequence). The CDR3 here is CASSPLQGTLTEAFF. The CDR3 DNA reads TGTGCCAGCAGCCCCCTACAGGGAACGCTCACTGAAGCTTTCTTT.

Note on this clonotype: A much more abundant neighbour one base away suggests this may be a read error. The genes are TRBV29-1 and TRBJ2-3, with 7 bases matching TRBD2. The germline gives CDR1 SQVTM, CDR2 ANQGSEA. The CDR3 has 14 amino acids. CDR3 amino acids: CSIPLGGSWDTRYF. The CDR3 coding sequence is TGCAGCATCCCGCTGGGCGGGAGCTGGGATACGCGGTATTTT.

This clonotype has ten or more counts. This chain links TRBV5-1 with TRBJ2-1; 9 bases map to TRBD2. The CDR3 runs to 15 residues. V was pared by 6 bases and J by 10 bases, with 14 bases of the junction left unmatched. The germline CDR1 and CDR2 sequences are SGHRS and YFSETQ. This CDR3 is CASTPGASGKMEQFF. Written as DNA, the CDR3 is TGCGCCAGCACCCCTGGAGCTAGCGGGAAGATGGAGCAGTTCTTC.

The table lists this clonotype with a few counts. This chain connects TRBV14 to TRBJ1-1; possibly TRBD1 for D (6 bases). V lost 3 bases and J lost 4, with 9 bases in between. The CDR3 runs 13 residues. The germline V gene encodes CDR1 SGHDN and CDR2 FVKESK. CDR3 nucleotides: TGTGCCAGCAGCCAGGGGGCTAGCACTGAAGCTTTCTTT. Its translation: CASSQGASTEAFF.

The chain couples TRBV30 to TRBJ2-3, with 10 bases that match TRBD2. Germline values: CDR1 GTSNPN, CDR2 SVGIG (reference sequence). The CDR3 is 16 amino acids. Losses at the gene ends were 3 bases for V and 3 bases for J; bases not matched to a gene: 9. The CDR3 here is CAWRGLAGEGTDTQYF. DNA for the CDR3: TGTGCCTGGAGGGGGCTAGCGGGAGAGGGGACAGATACGCAGTATTTT.

The chain employs TRBV30 and TRBJ2-5, with a weak D call TRBD2 (5 bases). The CDR3 spans 11 residues. CDR1 is GTSNPN, CDR2 SVGIG, per germline (reference sequence). Trimming left V 4 bases short and J 5 bases short, with 8 bases between. CDR3: CAWTSYETQYF. CDR3 coding DNA: TGTGCCTGGACTAGCTACGAGACCCAGTACTTC.

This clonotype was seen a handful of times. The gene calls are TRBV4-2 and TRBJ2-1, with 7 bases lining up with TRBD2. V was pared by 6 bases and J by 8 bases, with 19 bases of the junction left unmatched. From germline, CDR1 is LGHNA and CDR2 YNFKEQ. The CDR3 is 17 amino acids. Here the CDR3 DNA reads TGTGCCAGCAGGAAAACCGGAGCGGGAAGGGTCAGGGATGAGCAGTTCTTC. The encoded protein is CASRKTGAGRVRDEQFF.

This clonotype was counted at least ten times. The chain uses TRBV20-1 and TRBJ1-1; TRBD1 is a possible D gene (5 bases). The CDR3 contains 12 residues. The ends were cut back, 7 bases at V and 6 bases at J, with 15 bases in the middle. Germline V CDR1 and CDR2: DFQATT, SNEGSKA (reference sequence). For the CDR3, the DNA is TGCAGTGGTAATCGCAGGGCCGCTGAAGCTTTCTTT. Translation gives CSGNRRAAEAFF.